This T cell receptor beta chain was captured in a study of blood T cell repertoires in COVID-19 (dated by TCRdb to 2018 to 2021). Describing the broader study: Samples covering the acute and convalescent phases of COVID-19 were provided by collaborators in the United States, Italy and Spain. The prospective study material was composed of cDNA or gDNA derived from T cells, B-cell-depleted T cells, or PBMCs. The dataset comprised deeply sampled blood TCRbeta repertoires from subjects exposed to, actively infected with, or recovered from COVID-19. The repertoires were made available in a free public database intended to serve as a resource for research on the immune response to SARS-CoV-2. Samples were obtained from the ongoing ImmuneRACE study (first 160 participants) and from over a thousand subjects provided by 6 global collaborators. A de-identified subject ID, COVID-19 status, age in years and sex were almost always included in the sample metadata. HLA class I and class II types, where available, came from metadata supplied by the sample provider rather than from assay-based typing. What the authors observed across the whole study: How much clinical and demographic metadata was included differed by source and by participant, and the metadata was provided uncurated.

TCRbeta CDR3 regions were amplified from genomic DNA using the immunoSEQ Assay, a bias-controlled multiplex PCR. The authors processed their data as follows. Within the assay, amplification of reference gene primers was used to estimate how many nucleated cells each sample contained. To quantify the absolute abundance of each unique TCRbeta CDR3 rearrangement, sequence reads were collapsed and filtered. Productive Simpson clonality was computed per sample as the square root of Simpson's diversity index over productive rearrangements. TCRdb carries this immuneACCESS record with in-frame sequences only. Its versions omit some clonotypes, under half of them owing to an unresolved V gene in the studies checked, with the rest unexplained. That table furnishes V, J and clone size, whereas the DNA furnished D and trimming. This sample comprises more than 95,000 clones, 84% of them detected only once. More than 20% of the sample lies in the top ten.

Collaborating institutions collected whole blood in K2EDTA tubes following their own protocols. Collaborator samples were shipped for TCRbeta analysis as frozen whole blood, isolated PBMCs, or DNA extracted from either sample type. As for this clone: Its antigen has not been determined. Nothing much larger sits one base from this clone, and base qualities are not available.

Trimming removed 2 bases from V and 0 bases from J, leaving 20 bases between the germline ends. CDR1 and CDR2 (LGHDT, YNNKEL) derive from the germline V gene (reference sequence). CDR3 length: 19 amino acids, cysteine to phenylalanine. The retained sequence is limited to the CDR3, 57 bases, with the frame set at the first base. The rearrangement joined TRBV3-1 (or the pseudogene TRBV3-2) to TRBJ1-5; perhaps TRBD1 is the D gene, with 6 bases matching. The source material was peripheral blood. This receptor was obtained from a man in his sixties with acute or convalescent COVID-19. The DNA sequence is TGTGCCAGCAGCCAAACTTTACCCGGGACAATCTATAGCAATCAGCCCCAGCATTTT. The encoded protein is CASSQTLPGTIYSNQPQHF.